This T cell receptor (beta chain) was observed in a study of T cell responses to AZD1222 COVID-19 vaccine. The CDR3 is 13 amino acids. Germline CDR1 and CDR2: MNHEY and SMNVEV (reference sequence). Trimming took off 6 bases at V and 5 bases at J, with 10 bases between the two ends. Only in-frame clones appear in the TCRdb table, and some are missing; sequencing was by immunoSEQ multiplex PCR. The table shows about 94,000 clones, with about 85% occurring only once. To note about this clone: No antigen is known for it.

Study-wide findings and caveats: Compared with day 0, the breadth and depth of the Spike-specific TCR repertoire rose significantly after two doses of AZD1222. White British people made up most donors, females outnumbered males, and clonal diversity was possibly underestimated. Across the whole spike, CD4 TCRs peaked at regions 160-218 and 743-854.

This material consisted of peripheral blood, taken 28 days after the second AZD1222 dose. The TCR comes from an adult who received the AZD1222 COVID-19 vaccine. This chain joins TRBV27 and TRBJ2-2; perhaps TRBD1 as D (6 bases). CDR3: CASSTRGTGELFF. In DNA, the CDR3 is TGTGCCAGCAGCACGAGGGGGACCGGGGAGCTGTTTTTT.